The clone carrying this T cell receptor (beta chain) has more than one count but fewer than ten. Its specificity is not known. The PCR used 60 Vbeta and 13 Jbeta primers. Some clones are missing from TCRdb's copy, which holds only in-frame ones; the method was immunoSEQ multiplex PCR. The repertoire holds some 120,000 clones, with over 9.5% as singletons. Trimming took 5 bases from V and 7 from J; bases not matched to a gene: 7. The V gene's germline CDR1 is SGHVS and CDR2 FNYEAQ. The CDR3 loop spans 14 amino acids. The sample belongs to a study of cytomegalovirus exposure and HLA in healthy donors. General study findings and limits: Follow-up analysis later connected one missense variant in DCLRE1C with trimming of TCR beta V- and J-genes. Across all donors, roughly uniform sequencing depth was an assumption of the presence/absence analyses. The investigators catalogued 150 to 200 TCR beta chains as cytomegalovirus-associated.

The sequence came from a woman under 30 in good health and CMV-seropositive. The sequenced sample consisted of PBMCs. This chain connects TRBV7-6 to TRBJ2-2, with 7 positions matching TRBD2. DNA of the CDR3: TGTGCCAGCAGCACCGGGCCGGGAGGCGGGGAGCTGTTTTTT. Encoded protein: CASSTGPGGGELFF.